The 21 T cell receptor beta chains given below trace back to one sample, sequenced in a study of T cell responses to AZD1222 COVID-19 vaccine. TCRdb keeps only in-frame clones here, not all; method: immunoSEQ multiplex PCR. The repertoire holds some 86,000 clones, with 75% to 85% as singletons. Sequenced here: peripheral blood, sampled on day 0 of AZD1222 vaccination. These receptors were taken from an adult in good health.

The rearrangement uses TRBV18 and TRBJ1-1; tentatively, D is TRBD1 (6 bases). V was pared by 6 bases and J by 4 bases, with 12 bases between. The CDR3 has 13 residues. The V gene's germline CDR1 is KGHSH and CDR2 LQKENI. In DNA, the CDR3 is TGTGCCAGCTCGTCCCAGGGGAGCACTGAAGCTTTCTTT. This translates into CASSSQGSTEAFF.

This sequence joins TRBV10-3 and TRBJ1-1, with TRBD1 as a possible D gene (6 bases). This CDR3 is built from 17 residues. V was trimmed by 3 bases and J by 4 bases, leaving 21 bases between them. Germline-derived CDR1 and CDR2 are ENHRY and SYGVKD. For the CDR3, the DNA is TGTGCCATCAGTGATCATGCGAACCCGGGGGGGCGCACTGAAGCTTTCTTT. This sequence encodes CAISDHANPGGRTEAFF.

The chain has TRBV19 and TRBJ1-5, with 7 bases matching TRBD1. The CDR3 is 15 residues long. The germline V gene encodes CDR1 LNHDA and CDR2 SQIVND (reference sequence). V lost 4 bases, J lost 6 bases, and 9 bases stayed unmatched. In DNA form, the CDR3 reads TGTGCCAGTAGTACCCGACAGGGATCTGGTCAGCCCCAGCATTTT. Encoded protein: CASSTRQGSGQPQHF. Filled out from reference TRBV19 and TRBJ1-5, the complete variable domain reads DGGITQSPKYLFRKEGQNVTLSCEQNLNHDAMYWYRQDPGQGLRLIYYSQIVNDFQKGDIAEGYSVSREKKESFPLTVTSAQKNPTAFYLCASSTRQGSGQPQHFGDGTRLSIL.

The chain recombines TRBV21-1 with TRBJ1-1; TRBD1 was called by the table and not checked on the DNA. TRBV21-1 is termed a pseudogene. The CDR3 contains 18 residues. CDR3 loop: CASSKVGGRTTSNTEAFF. In nucleotides, the CDR3 is TGTGCCAGCAGCAAAGTAGGGGGTCGCACGACTTCGAACACTGAAGCTTTCTTT.

The J gene is TRBJ1-2, the V gene TRBV6-4; tentative D call: TRBD1 (5 bases). Germline V lookup: CDR1 MRHNA, CDR2 SNTAGT. The CDR3 extends over 13 amino acids. With 2 bases removed from V and 8 bases from J, the gap between germline ends came to 12 bases. In DNA form, the CDR3 reads TGTGCCAGCAGTGACGAGGGGACCGGCGGCTACACCTTC. This codes for CASSDEGTGGYTF.

The V and J genes are TRBV5-1 and TRBJ2-1; 12 positions match TRBD2. The CDR3 extends over 16 amino acids. The junction had 5 bases not matched to a gene; V was cut back by 0 bases and J by 7 bases. Germline assignment: CDR1 SGHRS and CDR2 YFSETQ. CDR3 coding DNA: TGCGCCAGCAGCTTGGCCCCTAGCGGGGGGGCGAATGAGCAGTTCTTC. It is translated as CASSLAPSGGANEQFF.

This chain links TRBV7-9 with TRBJ2-7; 8 nucleotides align to TRBD2. After removal of 3 bases from V and 4 bases from J, the junction contained 5 bases not matched to a gene. This CDR3 is built from 14 residues. Germline CDR1 is SEHNR and CDR2 is FQNEAQ (reference sequence). CDR3 sequence (DNA): TGTGCCAGCAGCTTGGCGGGGGGACCATACGAGCAGTACTTC. Residues: CASSLAGGPYEQYF.

This clone showed up just once. The rearrangement links TRBV6-5 to TRBJ1-3; D unclear. This CDR3 is built from 15 residues. Trimming took 6 bases from V and 0 from J, leaving 12 bases between them. Germline CDR1 reads MNHEY; CDR2 reads SVGAGI. The CDR3 DNA follows: TGTGCCAGCAGCGACGCCGGGAGCTCTGGAAACACCATATATTTT. Amino acids: CASSDAGSSGNTIYF.

This chain connects TRBV7-2 to TRBJ1-3; 8 positions match TRBD1. Germline V gene lookup returns CDR1 SGHTA and CDR2 FQGNSA. CDR3 length: 18 amino acids. V was clipped by 1 base and J by 2 bases; unmatched bases: 10. CDR3 loop: CASSLGARGRGTGNTIYF. Written as DNA, the CDR3 is TGTGCCAGCAGCTTAGGGGCCAGGGGGCGCGGAACTGGAAACACCATATATTTT.

The chain uses TRBV7-9 and TRBJ2-1; 14 bases fit TRBD2. The J segment lost 9 bases and the V segment lost 5 bases, leaving 6 bases of the junction unmatched. The germline gives CDR1 SEHNR, CDR2 FQNEAQ (reference sequence). This CDR3 comprises 15 residues. CDR3 in DNA: TGTGCCAGCAGCCGGGGACTAGCGGGAGTCTTTGAGCAGTTCTTC. Translation: CASSRGLAGVFEQFF.

This clone was observed a handful of times. The chain uses TRBV5-4 and TRBJ2-6; tentatively, D is TRBD1 or TRBD2 (5 bases each). CDR1 SGHNT and CDR2 YYREEE come from the germline V gene (reference sequence). The CDR3 contains 17 residues. V shed 0 bases and J shed 0 bases, with 10 bases lying between them. The CDR3 nucleotides read TGTGCCAGCAGCTTGGCGGGACCCCTCTCTGGGGCCAACGTCCTGACTTTC. It translates to CASSLAGPLSGANVLTF. Filled out from reference TRBV5-4 and TRBJ2-6, the complete variable domain reads ETGVTQSPTHLIKTRGQQVTLRCSSQSGHNTVSWYQQALGQGPQFIFQYYREEENGRGNFPPRFSGLQFPNYSSELNVNALELDDSALYLCASSLAGPLSGANVLTFGAGSRLTVL.

The chain combines TRBV6-5 with TRBJ2-5; 7 bases agree with TRBD1. There are 14 residues in the CDR3. Germline lookup yields CDR1 MNHEY and CDR2 SVGAGI. V trimming: 6 bases; J trimming: 4 bases; junction bases outside the gene matches: 8. CDR3: CASSPRQGGETQYF. The CDR3 bases are TGTGCCAGCAGCCCACGACAGGGCGGAGAGACCCAGTACTTC.

This clone was observed a single time. The CDR3 DNA is TGTGCCAGCTCACCGGGTAGCGGGGGGGCCACAGATACGCAGTATTTT. This sequence encodes CASSPGSGGATDTQYF. This chain links TRBV18 with TRBJ2-3, with TRBD2 matching 11 bases. After removal of 3 bases from V and 2 bases from J, the junction contained 4 bases not matched to a gene. The CDR3 is 16 residues long. From germline, CDR1 is KGHSH and CDR2 LQKENI.

Worth noting for this clone: Other DNA sequences in this specimen translate into the identical CDR3. This chain uses TRBV5-1 with TRBJ2-3, with 10 bases matching TRBD2. The CDR3 has 16 residues. Unmatched junction bases numbered 2, after V lost 0 bases and J lost 1 base. Germline assignment: CDR1 SGHRS and CDR2 YFSETQ. DNA for the CDR3: TGCGCCAGCAGCTTGGGCCTAGCGGGGGGCACAGATACGCAGTATTTT. This encodes CASSLGLAGGTDTQYF.

In DNA, the CDR3 is TGTGCCAGCATCCCGGGGGGGGGCTCCTACGAGCAGTACTTC. It translates to CASIPGGGSYEQYF. The chain couples TRBV6-5 to TRBJ2-7; 8 nucleotides agree with TRBD2. Germline CDR1 MNHEY, CDR2 SVGAGI. The CDR3 consists of 14 residues. V trimming: 7 bases; J trimming: 0 bases; junction bases outside the gene matches: 5.

This clone was recorded a few times. CDR3 region: CASSDRGNTDTQYF. Written as DNA, the CDR3 is TGTGCCAGTAGCGACAGGGGGAACACAGATACGCAGTATTTT. The rearrangement uses TRBV19 and TRBJ2-3; 9 bases align to TRBD1. The CDR3 has 14 amino acids. The germline V gene has CDR1 LNHDA and CDR2 SQIVND (reference sequence). With V trimmed by 6 bases and J by 2 bases, 3 bases remained unmatched.

The chain recombines TRBV7-9 with TRBJ1-6, with D maybe TRBD1 (5 bases). V shed 3 bases and J shed 9 bases, with 9 bases lying between them. Germline CDR1 reads SEHNR; CDR2 reads FQNEAQ (reference sequence). The CDR3 has 13 residues. CDR3 loop: CASSLGPTSPLHF. CDR3 in DNA: TGTGCCAGCAGCTTGGGACCGACTTCACCCCTCCACTTT.

The V call is TRBV9, the J call TRBJ1-1; no clear D. Trimming took off 1 base at V and 4 bases at J, with 5 bases between the two ends. The CDR3 has 12 residues. CDR1 is SGDLS and CDR2 is YYNGEE in the germline V gene. The CDR3 nucleotides read TGTGCCAGCAGCGTACGTGGCACTGAAGCTTTCTTT. Amino acids: CASSVRGTEAFF.

This rearrangement joins TRBV2 to TRBJ2-4; TRBD1 matches 9 bases. The CDR3 extends over 14 amino acids. V lost 5 bases, J lost 5 bases, and 4 bases stayed unmatched. Germline V CDR1 and CDR2: SNHLY, FYNNEI. The DNA of the CDR3 is TGTGCCAGCAGTCCTCGGACAGGGGAAAACATTCAGTACTTC. Translated, it gives CASSPRTGENIQYF.

The J gene is TRBJ2-2, the V gene TRBV5-1; tentative D call: TRBD1 (5 bases). The CDR3 length is 13 residues. V lost 4 bases and J 7 bases, leaving 11 bases between the germline ends. Per the germline V gene, CDR1 is SGHRS and CDR2 is YFSETQ. The DNA of the CDR3 is TGCGCCAGCAGCCCAGGGCTTGTCGGGGAGCTGTTTTTT. Amino acid sequence: CASSPGLVGELFF.

This chain joins TRBV15 and TRBJ2-2; D ambiguous. Trimming took off 1 base at V and 4 bases at J, with 7 bases between the two ends. This CDR3 has 14 amino acids. The germline V gene encodes CDR1 LNHNV and CDR2 YYDKDF (reference sequence). As DNA, the CDR3 is TGTGCCACCAGCAGAGCTCCCCCCACCGGGGAGCTGTTTTTT. It yields the protein CATSRAPPTGELFF.